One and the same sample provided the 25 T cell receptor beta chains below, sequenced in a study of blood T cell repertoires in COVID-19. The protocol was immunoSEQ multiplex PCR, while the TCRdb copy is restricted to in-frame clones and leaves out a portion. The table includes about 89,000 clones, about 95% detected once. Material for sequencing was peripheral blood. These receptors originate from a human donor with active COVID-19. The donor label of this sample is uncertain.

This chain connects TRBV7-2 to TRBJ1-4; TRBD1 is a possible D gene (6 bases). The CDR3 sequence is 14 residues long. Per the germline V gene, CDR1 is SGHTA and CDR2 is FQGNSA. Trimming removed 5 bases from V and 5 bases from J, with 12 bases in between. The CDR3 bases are TGTGCCAGCAGCCCGACAGGTTCAAATGAAAAACTGTTTTTT. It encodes CASSPTGSNEKLFF.

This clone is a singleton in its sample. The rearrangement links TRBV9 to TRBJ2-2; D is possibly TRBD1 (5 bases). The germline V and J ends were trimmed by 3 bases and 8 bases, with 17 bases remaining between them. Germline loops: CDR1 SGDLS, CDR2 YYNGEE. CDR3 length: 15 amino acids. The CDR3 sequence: CASSALLGARGELFF. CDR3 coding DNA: TGTGCCAGCAGCGCCCTCCTAGGGGCCCGGGGGGAGCTGTTTTTT. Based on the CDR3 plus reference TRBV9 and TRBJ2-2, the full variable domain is DSGVTQTPKHLITATGQRVTLRCSPRSGDLSVYWYQQSLDQGLQFLIQYYNGEERAKGNILERFSAQQFPDLHSELNLSSLELGDSALYFCASSALLGARGELFFGEGSRLTVL.

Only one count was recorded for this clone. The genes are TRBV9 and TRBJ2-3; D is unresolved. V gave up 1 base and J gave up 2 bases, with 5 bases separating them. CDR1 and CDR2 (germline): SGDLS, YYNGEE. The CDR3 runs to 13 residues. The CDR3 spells CASSVSATDTQYF. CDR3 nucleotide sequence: TGTGCCAGCAGCGTAAGCGCCACAGATACGCAGTATTTT.

The DNA of the CDR3 is TGCAGTGCTAGTCGAGTGGGAGGTTACGAGCAGTACTTC. This sequence encodes CSASRVGGYEQYF. V and J are TRBV20-1 and TRBJ2-7; D is perhaps TRBD2 (6 bases). Trimming removed 3 bases from V and 4 bases from J, with 13 bases in between. The CDR3 covers 13 residues. In germline, CDR1 is DFQATT, CDR2 SNEGSKA (reference sequence).

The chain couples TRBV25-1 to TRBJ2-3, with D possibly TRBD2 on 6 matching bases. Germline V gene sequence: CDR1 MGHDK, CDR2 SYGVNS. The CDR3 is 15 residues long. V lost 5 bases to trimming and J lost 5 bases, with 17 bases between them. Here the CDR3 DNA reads TGTGCCAGCAGTAAACCGGGAGTCGGCGGAGATACGCAGTATTTT. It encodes CASSKPGVGGDTQYF.

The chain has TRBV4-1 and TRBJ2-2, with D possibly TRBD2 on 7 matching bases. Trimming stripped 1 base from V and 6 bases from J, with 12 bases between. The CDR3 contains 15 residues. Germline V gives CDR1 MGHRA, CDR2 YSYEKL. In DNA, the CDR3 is TGCGCCAGCAGCCAAGGGGGGGGCTGGTCCGGGGAGCTGTTTTTT. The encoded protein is CASSQGGGWSGELFF.

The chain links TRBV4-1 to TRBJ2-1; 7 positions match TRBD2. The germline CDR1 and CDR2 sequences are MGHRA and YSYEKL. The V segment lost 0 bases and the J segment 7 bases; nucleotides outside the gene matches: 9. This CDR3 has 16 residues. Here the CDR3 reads CASSQDGGGVLNEQFF. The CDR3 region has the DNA TGCGCCAGCAGCCAAGATGGCGGGGGAGTTTTGAATGAGCAGTTCTTC.

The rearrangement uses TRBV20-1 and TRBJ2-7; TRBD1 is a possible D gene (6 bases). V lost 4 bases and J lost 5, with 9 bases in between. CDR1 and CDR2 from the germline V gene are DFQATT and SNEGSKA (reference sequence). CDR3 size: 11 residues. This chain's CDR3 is CSATGGDEQYF. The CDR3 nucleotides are TGCAGTGCTACTGGGGGCGACGAGCAGTACTTC.

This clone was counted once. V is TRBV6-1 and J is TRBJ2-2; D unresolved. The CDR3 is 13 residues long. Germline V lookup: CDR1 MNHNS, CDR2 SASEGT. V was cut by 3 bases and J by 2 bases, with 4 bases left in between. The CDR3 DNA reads TGTGCCAGCAGTGAGTCAAACACCGGGGAGCTGTTTTTT. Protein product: CASSESNTGELFF.

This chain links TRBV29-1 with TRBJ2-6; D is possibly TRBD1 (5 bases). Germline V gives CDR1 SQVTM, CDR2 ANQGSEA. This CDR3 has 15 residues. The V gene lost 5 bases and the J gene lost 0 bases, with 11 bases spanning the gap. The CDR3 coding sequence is TGCAGCGTTCGACAGTACCACTCTGGGGCCAACGTCCTGACTTTC. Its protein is CSVRQYHSGANVLTF.

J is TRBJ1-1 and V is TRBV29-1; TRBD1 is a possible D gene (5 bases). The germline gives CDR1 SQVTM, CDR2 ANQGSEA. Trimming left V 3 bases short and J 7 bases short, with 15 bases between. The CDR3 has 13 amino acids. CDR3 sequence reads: CSVEGQGRGEAFF. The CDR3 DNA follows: TGCAGCGTTGAGGGGCAGGGCCGCGGTGAAGCTTTCTTT.

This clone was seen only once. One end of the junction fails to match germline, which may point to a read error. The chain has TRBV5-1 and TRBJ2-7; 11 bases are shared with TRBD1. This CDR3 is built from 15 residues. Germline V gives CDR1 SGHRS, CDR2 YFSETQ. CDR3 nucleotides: TGCGCCACCAGCTGGGGGGGACAGGGGGCCTACGAGCAGTACTTC. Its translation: CATSWGGQGAYEQYF.

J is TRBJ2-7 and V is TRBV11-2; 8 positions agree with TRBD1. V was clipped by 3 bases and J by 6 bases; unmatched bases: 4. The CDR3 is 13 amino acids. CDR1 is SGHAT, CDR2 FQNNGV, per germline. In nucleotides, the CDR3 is TGTGCCAGCAGCTTCGGACAGGGTACCGAGCAGTACTTC. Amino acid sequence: CASSFGQGTEQYF. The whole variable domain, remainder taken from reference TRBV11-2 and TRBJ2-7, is EAGVAQSPRYKIIEKRQSVAFWCNPISGHATLYWYQQILGQGPKLLIQFQNNGVVDDSQLPKDRFSAERLKGVDSTLKIQPAKLEDSAVYLCASSFGQGTEQYFGPGTRLTVT.

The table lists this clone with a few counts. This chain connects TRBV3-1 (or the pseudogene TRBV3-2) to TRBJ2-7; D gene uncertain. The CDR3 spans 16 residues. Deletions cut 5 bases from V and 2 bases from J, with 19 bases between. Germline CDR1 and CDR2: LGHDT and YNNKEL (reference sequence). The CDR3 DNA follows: TGTGCCAGCAGCTCAACCCAGAATCAACATCCCTACGAGCAGTACTTC. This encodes CASSSTQNQHPYEQYF.

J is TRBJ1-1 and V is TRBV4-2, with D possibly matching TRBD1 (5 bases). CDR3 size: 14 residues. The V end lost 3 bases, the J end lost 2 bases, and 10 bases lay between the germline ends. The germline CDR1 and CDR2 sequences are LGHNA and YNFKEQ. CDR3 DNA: TGTGCCAGCAGCCAGGAAAGGGGTAACACTGAAGCTTTCTTT. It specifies CASSQERGNTEAFF.

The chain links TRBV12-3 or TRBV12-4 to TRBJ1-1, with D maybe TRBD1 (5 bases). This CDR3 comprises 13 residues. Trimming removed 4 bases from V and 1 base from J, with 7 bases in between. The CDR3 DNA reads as TGTGCCAGCAGTTGGGGCAGGAACACTGAAGCTTTCTTT. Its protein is CASSWGRNTEAFF.

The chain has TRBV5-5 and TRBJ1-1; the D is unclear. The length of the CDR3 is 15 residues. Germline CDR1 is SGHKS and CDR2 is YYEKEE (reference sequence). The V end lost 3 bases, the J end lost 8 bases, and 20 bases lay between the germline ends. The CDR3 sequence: CASSSVVAGWVEAFF. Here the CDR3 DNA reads TGTGCCAGCAGCTCAGTGGTCGCCGGGTGGGTGGAAGCTTTCTTT.

CDR3 loop: CASSQKGDSPLHF. DNA for the CDR3: TGCGCCAGCAGCCAGAAGGGGGACTCACCCCTCCACTTT. The rearrangement joins TRBV4-3 to TRBJ1-6; TRBD1 might be the D (6 bases). Germline values: CDR1 LGHNA, CDR2 YSLEER. This CDR3 region has 13 residues. Trimming shortened V by 3 bases and J by 10 bases, and 10 bases separated the two germline ends.

CDR3 nucleotides: TGTGCCAGCAGTTTATCGGCAGGGGTCGAAAAACTGTTTTTT. Its translation is CASSLSAGVEKLFF. The chain couples TRBV27 to TRBJ1-4, with D possibly matching TRBD1 (6 bases). The V end lost 0 bases, the J end lost 8 bases, and 10 bases lay between the germline ends. Germline loops: CDR1 MNHEY, CDR2 SMNVEV (reference sequence). There are 14 residues in the CDR3.

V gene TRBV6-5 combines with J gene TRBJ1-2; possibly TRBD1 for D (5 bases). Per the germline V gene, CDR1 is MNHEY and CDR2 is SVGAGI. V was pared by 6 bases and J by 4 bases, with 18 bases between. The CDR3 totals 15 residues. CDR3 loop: CASSPSQGQGYGYTF. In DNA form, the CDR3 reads TGTGCCAGCAGCCCCAGTCAGGGCCAGGGCTATGGCTACACCTTC.

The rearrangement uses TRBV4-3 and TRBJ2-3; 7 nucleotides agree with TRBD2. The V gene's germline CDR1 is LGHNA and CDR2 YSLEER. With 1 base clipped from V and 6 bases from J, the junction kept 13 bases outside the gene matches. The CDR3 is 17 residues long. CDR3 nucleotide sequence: TGCGCCAGCAGCCAAGTTTCGGGGGGTCCGGATCGGGATACGCAGTATTTT. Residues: CASSQVSGGPDRDTQYF.

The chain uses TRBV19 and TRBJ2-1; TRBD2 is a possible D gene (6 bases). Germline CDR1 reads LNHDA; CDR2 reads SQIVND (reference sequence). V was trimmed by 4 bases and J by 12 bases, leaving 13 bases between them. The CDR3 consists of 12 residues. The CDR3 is CASSTPGTVQFF. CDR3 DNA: TGTGCCAGTAGTACCCCCGGGACTGTGCAGTTCTTC.

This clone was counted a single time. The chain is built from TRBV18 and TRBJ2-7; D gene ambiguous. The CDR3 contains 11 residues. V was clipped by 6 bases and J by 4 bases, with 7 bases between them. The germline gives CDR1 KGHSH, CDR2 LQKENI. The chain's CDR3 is CASSQRYEQYF. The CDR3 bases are TGTGCCAGCTCCCAGAGGTACGAGCAGTACTTC.

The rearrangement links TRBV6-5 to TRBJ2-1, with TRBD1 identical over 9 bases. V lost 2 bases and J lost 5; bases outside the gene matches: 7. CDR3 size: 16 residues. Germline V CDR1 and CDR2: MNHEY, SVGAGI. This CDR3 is CASSYNGQGSDNEQFF. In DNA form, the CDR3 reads TGTGCCAGCAGTTACAACGGACAGGGGTCCGACAATGAGCAGTTCTTC.

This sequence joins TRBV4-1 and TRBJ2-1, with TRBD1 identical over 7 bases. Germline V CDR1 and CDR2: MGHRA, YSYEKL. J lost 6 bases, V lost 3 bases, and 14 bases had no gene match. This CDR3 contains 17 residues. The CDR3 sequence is CASSHTDRATHSNEQFF. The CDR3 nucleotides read TGCGCCAGCAGCCACACAGACAGGGCGACCCACAGCAATGAGCAGTTCTTC.